The 8 T cell receptor beta chains below were found in one sample sequenced in a study of ipilimumab plus nivolumab after autologous stem cell transplantation (dated by TCRdb to about 2021). The library came from the immunoSEQ multiplex PCR assay. Imported from immuneACCESS, the table was reduced by TCRdb to in-frame sequences with V and J called. These copies leave out some clones; in studies compared against another copy, an unresolved V gene accounts for under half, and the cause of the remainder is not known. The sample profile shows fewer than 95,000 clones; over 80% of them were found once. The top ten hold approximately 2.2% of the sample. The source material was PBMCs, sampled in a trial of ipilimumab plus nivolumab as post-transplant consolidation. The receptor source for this set is a male donor with diffuse large B-cell lymphoma.

The chain is built from TRBV30 and TRBJ2-3, with 7 bases fitting TRBD1. Germline values: CDR1 GTSNPN, CDR2 SVGIG (reference sequence). CDR3 length: 15 residues. J was trimmed by 1 base and V by 1 base; bases with no gene match: 5. CDR3 region: CAWSAYRGGTDTQYF. CDR3 nucleotide sequence: TGTGCCTGGAGTGCATACAGGGGAGGCACAGATACGCAGTATTTT. Full variable domain (rest looked up from reference TRBV30 and TRBJ2-3): SQTIHQWPATLVQPVGSPLSLECTVEGTSNPNLYWYRQAAGRGLQLLFYSVGIGQISSEVPQNLSASRPQDRQFILSSKKLLLSDSGFYLCAWSAYRGGTDTQYFGPGTRLTVL.

This chain joins TRBV4-2 and TRBJ2-3; TRBD2 matches at 15 bases. Trimming removed 0 bases from V and 0 bases from J; junction bases left unmatched: 7. The CDR3 covers 20 residues. CDR1 is LGHNA, CDR2 YNFKEQ, per germline. The CDR3 loop reads CASSQDRVGLAGGSTDTQYF. For the CDR3, the DNA is TGTGCCAGCAGCCAAGATCGGGTGGGACTAGCGGGGGGAAGCACAGATACGCAGTATTTT.

The CDR3 loop is CASSFSGGEQYF. CDR3 in DNA: TGTGCCAGCAGCTTTTCTGGGGGCGAGCAGTACTTC. The chain is built from TRBV7-8 and TRBJ2-7; possibly TRBD1 or TRBD2 for D (5 bases each). Looked up from germline, CDR1 is SGHVS and CDR2 is FQNEAQ. The CDR3 has 12 amino acids. V shed 3 bases and J shed 6 bases, with 9 bases lying between them.

This chain connects TRBV7-9 to TRBJ2-7; either TRBD1 or TRBD2 may fit D (5 bases each). Germline CDR1 and CDR2: SEHNR and FQNEAQ (reference sequence). The ends were cut back, 6 bases at V and 6 bases at J, with 21 bases in the middle. This CDR3 is built from 15 residues. CDR3 in DNA: TGTGCCAGCAGGTCCGGGGCGGGCGTGGGCAGCGAGCAGTACTTC. This encodes CASRSGAGVGSEQYF.

The chain recombines TRBV7-2 with TRBJ2-1, with a weak D call TRBD2 (6 bases). The germline gives CDR1 SGHTA, CDR2 FQGNSA. The V and J ends lost 5 bases and 12 bases respectively, with 20 bases between them. The length of the CDR3 is 14 residues. The chain's CDR3 is CASSPEGGSGRQFF. Written as DNA, the CDR3 is TGTGCCAGCAGCCCGGAGGGCGGTAGCGGCAGGCAGTTCTTC.

The V call is TRBV5-1, the J call TRBJ2-1, with D maybe TRBD1 (6 bases). With 4 bases removed from V and 10 bases from J, the gap between germline ends came to 15 bases. This CDR3 spans 13 amino acids. Germline CDR1 and CDR2: SGHRS and YFSETQ. CDR3 coding DNA: TGCGCCAGCAGCAATGGGACACCTCGGGAGCAGTTCTTC. Its protein is CASSNGTPREQFF.

The chain joins TRBV7-2 to TRBJ1-3; no clear D gene. The CDR3 is 14 residues long. Trimming pared 5 bases from V and 4 bases from J, leaving 12 bases between. Germline CDR1 is SGHTA and CDR2 is FQGNSA. The CDR3 is CASSPQFTGNTIYF. In nucleotides, the CDR3 is TGTGCCAGCAGCCCCCAATTCACGGGAAACACCATATATTTT. Filled out from reference TRBV7-2 and TRBJ1-3, the complete variable domain reads GAGVSQSPSNKVTEKGKDVELRCDPISGHTALYWYRQSLGQGLEFLIYFQGNSAPDKSGLPSDRFSAERTGGSVSTLTIQRTQQEDSAVYLCASSPQFTGNTIYFGEGSWLTVV.

The rearrangement links TRBV18 to TRBJ1-2, with TRBD1 matching over 8 bases. The CDR3 runs 13 residues. Germline trimming cut 6 bases from V and 4 bases from J; bases unmatched to any gene: 4. Germline assignment: CDR1 KGHSH and CDR2 LQKENI. CDR3 coding DNA: TGTGCCAGCTCGACAGGGGAGGGCTATGGCTACACCTTC. Its protein is CASSTGEGYGYTF.